The rows below give T cell receptor beta chains drawn from one sample of a study of CD8+ T cells in alopecia areata. The repertoire was sequenced with immunoSEQ multiplex PCR; TCRdb's copy has only in-frame clones and lacks some. Among roughly 92,000 clones listed, 70% to 80% were seen once. The sample was CD8+ T cells sorted from blood, taken around week 44, from a patient treated with tofacitinib. These receptors originate from a human donor with alopecia areata. Both conserved end residues are part of each CDR3. A D gene is named only where the DNA matches it firmly. Clone size, where shown, is once, few, many, or a class for clones that have expanded.

j_call d_call v_call clone_size cdr3_nt cdr3_aa
TRBJ1-5 . TRBV23-1 . TGCGCTAGCCGAGGAGGGACCATCAATCAGCCCCAGCATTTT CASRGGTINQPQHF
TRBJ1-2 . TRBV4-1 . TGCGCCAGCAGCCAACCCGCCGACGGAGTCGATGGCTACACCTTC CASSQPADGVDGYTF
TRBJ1-2 . TRBV10-3 . TGTGCCATCCGTAAGGACTATGGCTACACCTTC CAIRKDYGYTF
TRBJ2-2 TRBD2 TRBV29-1 few TGCAGCGTTGAAGCGACCGGCGGGGGATCATCCGGGGAGCTGTTTTTT CSVEATGGGSSGELFF
TRBJ2-3 TRBD2 TRBV7-3 . TGTGCCAGCAGTAATGTAGCGGGGGGGCAAGATACGCAGTATTTT CASSNVAGGQDTQYF
TRBJ1-2 . TRBV4-1 . TGCGCCAGCAGCCCTCCTGGGGAATTCTATGGCTACACCTTC CASSPPGEFYGYTF
TRBJ1-3 . TRBV5-1 few TGCGCCAGCAGCTTAAAAGACGGATTCTCTGGAAACACCATATATTTT CASSLKDGFSGNTIYF
TRBJ1-5 TRBD1 TRBV15 . TGTGCCACCAGCAGAGCGACAGGGTGGCAGCCCCAGCATTTT CATSRATGWQPQHF
TRBJ1-1 . TRBV20-1 . TGCAGTGCTAGTTCGAACACTGAAGCTTTCTTT CSASSNTEAFF
TRBJ1-1 TRBD1 TRBV13 . TGTGCCAGCAGCTTTGACAGGGGCGGGAACACTGAAGCTTTCTTT CASSFDRGGNTEAFF
TRBJ1-2 TRBD1 TRBV4-1 few TGCGCCAGCAGCCAAGTCTTCACCGGGACAGGGGGGTATGGCTACACCTTC CASSQVFTGTGGYGYTF
TRBJ1-1 . TRBV15 once TGTGCCACCAGCCCCCGGCGGCAGAACACTGAAGCTTTCTTT CATSPRRQNTEAFF
TRBJ1-5 . TRBV10-2 . TGCGCCAGCAGTGAGTCTGGAAGGAACAATCAGCCCCAGCATTTT CASSESGRNNQPQHF
TRBJ2-3 . TRBV7-9 . TGTGCCAGCAGCCCCGGGACAGATACGCAGTATTTT CASSPGTDTQYF
TRBJ1-6 . TRBV6-6 . TGTGCCAGCAGGCAGTTTGATTCACCCCTCCACTTT CASRQFDSPLHF
TRBJ2-1 TRBD2 TRBV2 . TGTGCCAGCAGTGATTGGACTAGCGGGGGAAATGAGCAGTTCTTC CASSDWTSGGNEQFF
TRBJ2-7 . TRBV13 . TGTGCCAGCAGCCCCGGGAGGGGGCCCGTGTACGAGCAGTACTTC CASSPGRGPVYEQYF
TRBJ2-3 . TRBV30 . TGTGCCTGGGAACAGGGAAGTGAATTGGATACGCAGTATTTT CAWEQGSELDTQYF
TRBJ1-1 . TRBV5-6 . TGTGCCAGCAGCTTGGTCACGAACACTGAAGCTTTCTTT CASSLVTNTEAFF
TRBJ2-3 TRBD1 TRBV30 . TGTGCCTGGAGTCCCGGTTGGGGACAGTCTACTAATACGCAGTATTTT CAWSPGWGQSTNTQYF
TRBJ2-1 TRBD2 TRBV19 . TGTGCCAGTAGTATATTCCCTAGCGGGGGGTTCTATGAGCAGTTCTTC CASSIFPSGGFYEQFF
TRBJ1-1 . TRBV29-1 . TGCAGCGTTGGCGAGGGCTCTGAAGCTTTCTTT CSVGEGSEAFF